This T cell receptor (beta chain) was found in a study of OX40 agonist ivuxolimab in advanced cancers. At the level of the study: While on treatment, patients had intravenous ivuxolimab at 0.01 to 10 mg/kg every 2 weeks.

The germline CDR1 and CDR2 sequences are SGHRS and YFSETQ. The CDR3 contains 14 residues. Germline trimming cut 3 bases from V and 7 bases from J; bases unmatched to any gene: 5. Any history of autoimmune disease or systemic immunosuppression disqualified patients. Concerning this clone itself: Its antigen is not identified.

Study results and limitations: Expanded clones belonging to CD8+ T cells outnumbered, on average, those of CD4+.

Data came from immunoSEQ multiplex PCR; TCRdb stores just in-frame clones and leaves some out. The data contain more than 75,000 clones, 70% to 85% of them seen just once; the ten biggest clones take up roughly 6%. This receptor was taken from an adult with an advanced solid tumor such as melanoma, head and neck, liver or kidney cancer. The V and J genes are TRBV5-1 and TRBJ1-2; 11 nucleotides line up with TRBD1. The starting material was CD4+ or CD8+ T cells sorted from blood, obtained in a trial of the OX40 agonist ivuxolimab. This CDR3 reads CASSSGQGAGGYTF. The CDR3 coding sequence is TGCGCCAGCAGCTCCGGACAGGGGGCCGGTGGCTACACCTTC. Full variable domain (outside the CDR3, taken from reference TRBV5-1 and TRBJ1-2): KAGVTQTPRYLIKTRGQQVTLSCSPISGHRSVSWYQQTPGQGLQFLFEYFSETQRNKGNFPGRFSGRQFSNSRSEMNVSTLELGDSALYLCASSSGQGAGGYTFGSGTRLTVV.